This is a list of T cell receptor beta chains from one sample in a study of blood T cell repertoires in COVID-19. The table came from immunoSEQ multiplex PCR; TCRdb's copy has only in-frame clones and leaves some out. In the table there are about 70,000 clones, 80% of which are singletons. Specimen: peripheral blood. The source is a man aged 70 or older who had recovered from COVID-19. CDR3s include the opening cysteine and the closing phenylalanine or tryptophan. Each record gives: D gene, clone size, CDR3 length, V gene, J gene, CDR3 protein, CDR3 DNA. D genes are given only for firm matches. Clone size, where shown, is once, few, many, or a class for clones that have expanded.

D: TRBD1; size: .; length: 16; V: TRBV3-1/TRBV3-2; J: TRBJ2-5; CDR3: CASSQARDREVKTQYF; DNA: TGTGCCAGCAGCCAAGCCCGGGACAGGGAAGTTAAGACCCAGTACTTC
D: .; size: .; length: 15; V: TRBV25-1; J: TRBJ1-2; CDR3: CASSESQRTPYGYTF; DNA: TGTGCCAGCAGTGAATCTCAGAGGACACCCTATGGCTACACCTTC
D: TRBD1; size: .; length: 13; V: TRBV28; J: TRBJ2-1; CDR3: CASSSPGGNEQFF; DNA: TGTGCCAGCAGTTCCCCAGGGGGCAATGAGCAGTTCTTC
D: .; size: .; length: 14; V: TRBV19; J: TRBJ1-2; CDR3: CASSINRENYGYTF; DNA: TGTGCCAGTAGTATTAACAGGGAAAACTATGGCTACACCTTC
D: TRBD2; size: .; length: 16; V: TRBV6-1; J: TRBJ2-7; CDR3: CASSDLYRRGTYEQYF; DNA: TGTGCCAGCAGTGATTTATATCGGCGGGGGACCTACGAGCAGTACTTC
D: TRBD1; size: .; length: 14; V: TRBV19; J: TRBJ2-2; CDR3: CASRDRGLTGELFF; DNA: TGTGCCAGTAGAGACAGGGGGCTCACCGGGGAGCTGTTTTTT
D: .; size: .; length: 15; V: TRBV14; J: TRBJ1-1; CDR3: CASSPLDRPEPEAFF; DNA: TGTGCCAGCAGCCCCCTGGACAGACCCGAACCTGAAGCTTTCTTT
D: .; size: .; length: 16; V: TRBV29-1; J: TRBJ1-1; CDR3: CSVNSRGGHMNTEAFF; DNA: TGCAGCGTTAACTCTAGGGGGGGGCACATGAACACTGAAGCTTTCTTT
D: .; size: .; length: 14; V: TRBV18; J: TRBJ1-2; CDR3: CASSPGDRSYGYTF; DNA: TGTGCCAGCTCACCTGGAGACAGGTCCTATGGCTACACCTTC
D: TRBD2; size: once; length: 15; V: TRBV28; J: TRBJ2-1; CDR3: CASSYDSGGYNEQFF; DNA: TGTGCCAGCAGCTATGATAGCGGGGGGTACAATGAGCAGTTCTTC
D: .; size: .; length: 16; V: TRBV4-3; J: TRBJ2-7; CDR3: CASSRLLSGQVGEQYF; DNA: TGCGCCAGCAGCCGCCTCCTCTCCGGTCAGGTGGGTGAGCAGTACTTC
D: .; size: .; length: 15; V: TRBV6-5; J: TRBJ1-1; CDR3: CASSLRPQGKSEAFF; DNA: TGTGCCAGCAGTTTACGTCCTCAGGGGAAGTCTGAAGCTTTCTTT
D: TRBD2; size: .; length: 15; V: TRBV7-2; J: TRBJ2-7; CDR3: CASSLSPSGTYEQYF; DNA: TGTGCCAGCAGCCTCTCCCCCAGCGGGACGTACGAGCAGTACTTC
D: TRBD1; size: .; length: 15; V: TRBV5-4; J: TRBJ1-2; CDR3: CASSLGQGLDYGYTF; DNA: TGTGCCAGCAGCTTGGGACAGGGCTTGGACTATGGCTACACCTTC
D: .; size: .; length: 15; V: TRBV9; J: TRBJ1-2; CDR3: CASSVGTGQIYGYTF; DNA: TGTGCCAGCAGCGTAGGTACAGGGCAAATCTATGGCTACACCTTC
D: TRBD2; size: .; length: 18; V: TRBV5-1; J: TRBJ2-3; CDR3: CASSLEGLAGGGPDTQYF; DNA: TGCGCCAGCAGCTTGGAGGGACTAGCGGGAGGGGGGCCAGATACGCAGTATTTT
D: .; size: .; length: 13; V: TRBV7-8; J: TRBJ1-5; CDR3: CASSLAQNQPQHF; DNA: TGTGCCAGCAGCTTAGCGCAGAATCAGCCCCAGCATTTT
D: .; size: .; length: 15; V: TRBV28; J: TRBJ2-2; CDR3: CASSFVGGPNGELFF; DNA: TGTGCCAGCAGTTTCGTGGGGGGGCCTAACGGGGAGCTGTTTTTT
D: TRBD1; size: .; length: 14; V: TRBV6-5; J: TRBJ2-7; CDR3: CASKIRDRGYEQYF; DNA: TGTGCCAGCAAAATCCGGGACAGGGGTTACGAGCAGTACTTC
D: TRBD1; size: .; length: 14; V: TRBV28; J: TRBJ1-5; CDR3: CASRPDRGVQPQHF; DNA: TGTGCCAGCAGACCCGACAGGGGAGTTCAGCCCCAGCATTTT
D: .; size: .; length: 11; V: TRBV28; J: TRBJ1-2; CDR3: CASRTGYGYTF; DNA: TGTGCCAGCAGGACAGGTTATGGCTACACCTTC
D: TRBD1; size: .; length: 15; V: TRBV20-1; J: TRBJ1-1; CDR3: CSASIRDRGNTEAFF; DNA: TGCAGTGCTAGTATTAGGGACAGGGGGAACACTGAAGCTTTCTTT
D: .; size: .; length: 14; V: TRBV20-1; J: TRBJ2-7; CDR3: CSASRTLNSYEQYF; DNA: TGCAGTGCTAGTCGGACTCTGAATTCCTACGAGCAGTACTTC
D: .; size: .; length: 15; V: TRBV4-2; J: TRBJ2-5; CDR3: CASSQGREREETQYF; DNA: TGTGCCAGCAGCCAAGGGAGAGAGAGGGAAGAGACCCAGTACTTC
D: TRBD1; size: once; length: 15; V: TRBV30; J: TRBJ1-5; CDR3: CAWSQGQGGNQPQHF; DNA: TGTGCCTGGAGTCAAGGACAGGGAGGCAATCAGCCCCAGCATTTT